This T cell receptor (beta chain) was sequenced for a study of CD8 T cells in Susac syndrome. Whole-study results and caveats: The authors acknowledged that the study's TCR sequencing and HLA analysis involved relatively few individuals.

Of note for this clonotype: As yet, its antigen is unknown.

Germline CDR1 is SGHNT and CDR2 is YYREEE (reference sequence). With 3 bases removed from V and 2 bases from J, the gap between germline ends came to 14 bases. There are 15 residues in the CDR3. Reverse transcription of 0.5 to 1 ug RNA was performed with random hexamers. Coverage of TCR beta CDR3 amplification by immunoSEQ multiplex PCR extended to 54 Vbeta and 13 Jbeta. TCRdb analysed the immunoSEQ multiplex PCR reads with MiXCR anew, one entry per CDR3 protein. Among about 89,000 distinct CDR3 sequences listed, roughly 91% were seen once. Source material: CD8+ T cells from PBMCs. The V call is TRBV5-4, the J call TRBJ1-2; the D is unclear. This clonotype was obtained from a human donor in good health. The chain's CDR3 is CASSCSPRYNYGYTF. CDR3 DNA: TGTGCCAGCAGCTGCTCCCCCAGGTACAACTATGGCTACACCTTC.